Listed below are T cell receptor beta chains from one sample, sequenced in a study of T cell changes during pregnancy in multiple sclerosis. The repertoire was sequenced with immunoSEQ multiplex PCR; TCRdb's copy has only in-frame clones and lacks some. The sample records roughly 54,000 clones, around 92% being singletons. Sequenced material: CD4+ T cells from peripheral blood mononuclear cells, taken after pregnancy. The source is a female donor with multiple sclerosis, enrolled in a pregnancy study. Both conserved end residues are part of each CDR3. Clone size is given for some rows only: seen once, a few or many times, or a class if the clone is expanded.

j_call	v_call	clone_size	cdr3_aa
TRBJ1-1	TRBV6-1	.	CASSQVLNTEAFF
TRBJ2-5	TRBV19	.	CASRTKGQPNSAQYF
TRBJ1-5	TRBV25-1	.	CASSKRDQPQHF
TRBJ2-1	TRBV7-8	.	CASSLAASGGYNEQFF
TRBJ1-1	TRBV6-1	.	CASSRRGPNTEAFF
TRBJ1-2	TRBV29-1	.	CSVFRQGATNYGYTF
TRBJ1-1	TRBV10-3	.	CAIMGQGKGNTEAFF
TRBJ1-1	TRBV21-1	.	CASKSIRGELMNTEAFF
TRBJ1-2	TRBV29-1	once	CSVEPPGQVYGYTF
TRBJ1-2	TRBV10-3	once	CAGSTEATLYGYTF
TRBJ2-1	TRBV11-3	.	CASSLGRGAARSLDNEQFF
TRBJ1-2	TRBV10-3	once	CAIRTGTGDISNDYGYTF
TRBJ2-2	TRBV5-8	.	CASSPGALAGGGAGELFF
TRBJ2-1	TRBV27	.	CASNAPGRHNEQFF
TRBJ1-2	TRBV10-3	.	CAISDLPYGYTF
TRBJ1-2	TRBV7-9	few	CASSLMGARGYTF
TRBJ1-2	TRBV6-5	.	CASSYSNRADYGYTF
TRBJ2-3	TRBV18	few	CASSPPRSPDTQYF
TRBJ1-2	TRBV7-6	.	CASSRTGESRTKGYTF
TRBJ2-5	TRBV6-1	.	CASTPGGETQYF
TRBJ1-1	TRBV30	.	CAWSGDRTNTEAFF
TRBJ1-3	TRBV14	.	CASSQVSFSGNTIYF
TRBJ1-6	TRBV7-3	.	CASSLKPGGADNSPLHF
TRBJ1-1	TRBV19	.	CASSITGQGNTEAFF
TRBJ1-6	TRBV4-1	.	CASSQEVGTVYNSPLHF
TRBJ1-1	TRBV9	.	CASSVGQTFTEAFF
TRBJ1-2	TRBV19	.	CASSGRQTYGYTF
TRBJ1-1	TRBV6-6	once	CASSPSGGRAFF
TRBJ1-2	TRBV9	.	CASSERQTGGNGYTF
TRBJ1-3	TRBV11-2	.	CASSLGEGRGRNTIYF
TRBJ2-7	TRBV30	.	CAWSVPWADPSYEQYF
TRBJ2-6	TRBV9	.	CASSVGGSGANVLTF
TRBJ1-5	TRBV2	once	CASKGTADQPQHF
TRBJ1-2	TRBV5-1	.	CASSLVPDGYTF
TRBJ1-2	TRBV10-3	.	CAISESGGSLGGYTF
TRBJ2-3	TRBV4-2	.	CASSQLRGSGTDTQYF
TRBJ2-1	TRBV7-7	.	CASSLSSSGNEQFF
TRBJ2-5	TRBV7-2	.	CASSLGGPAETQYF
TRBJ1-2	TRBV2	once	CASSARQTYGYTF
TRBJ1-1	TRBV27	.	CASSRGVEEAFF
TRBJ1-3	TRBV10-3	.	CAISESGGVSGNTIYF
TRBJ1-2	TRBV4-2	.	CASSQELMGGIANYGYTF